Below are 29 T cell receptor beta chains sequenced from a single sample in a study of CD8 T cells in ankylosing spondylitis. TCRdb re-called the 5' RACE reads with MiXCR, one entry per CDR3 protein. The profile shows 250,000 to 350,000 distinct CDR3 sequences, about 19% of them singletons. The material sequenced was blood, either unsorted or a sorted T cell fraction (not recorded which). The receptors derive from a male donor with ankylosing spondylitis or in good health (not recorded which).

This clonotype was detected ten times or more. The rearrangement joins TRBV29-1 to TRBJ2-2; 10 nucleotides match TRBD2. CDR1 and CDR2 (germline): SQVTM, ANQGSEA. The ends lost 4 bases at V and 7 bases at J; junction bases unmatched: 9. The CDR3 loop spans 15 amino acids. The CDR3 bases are TGCAGCGTTGTACCCAGCGGGAGGGCGAACGGGGAGCTGTTTTTT. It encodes CSVVPSGRANGELFF.

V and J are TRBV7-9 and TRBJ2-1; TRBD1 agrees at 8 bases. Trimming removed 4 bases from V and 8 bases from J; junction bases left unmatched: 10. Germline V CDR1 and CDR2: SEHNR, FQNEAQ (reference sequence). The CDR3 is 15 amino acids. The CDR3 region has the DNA TGTGCCAGCAGCTCGACAGGGGTCTCTGTCCATGAGCAGTTCTTC. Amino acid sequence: CASSSTGVSVHEQFF. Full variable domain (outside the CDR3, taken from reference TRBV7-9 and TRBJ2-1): DTGVSQNPRHKITKRGQNVTFRCDPISEHNRLYWYRQTLGQGPEFLTYFQNEAQLEKSRLLSDRFSAERPKGSFSTLEIQRTEQGDSAMYLCASSSTGVSVHEQFFGPGTRLTVL.

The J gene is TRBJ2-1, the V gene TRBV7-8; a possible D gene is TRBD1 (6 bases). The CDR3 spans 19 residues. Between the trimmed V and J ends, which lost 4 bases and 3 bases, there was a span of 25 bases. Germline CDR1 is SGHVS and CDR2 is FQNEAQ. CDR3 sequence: CASSSASVRGAMGYNEQFF. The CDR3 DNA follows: TGTGCCAGCAGCTCCGCGAGTGTCAGGGGAGCCATGGGCTACAATGAGCAGTTCTTC.

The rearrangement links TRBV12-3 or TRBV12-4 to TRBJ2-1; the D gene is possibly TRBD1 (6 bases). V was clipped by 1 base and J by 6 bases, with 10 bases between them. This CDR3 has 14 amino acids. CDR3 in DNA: TGTGCCAGCAGTTTAGAGGGGGAATCCAATGAGCAGTTCTTC. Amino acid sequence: CASSLEGESNEQFF.

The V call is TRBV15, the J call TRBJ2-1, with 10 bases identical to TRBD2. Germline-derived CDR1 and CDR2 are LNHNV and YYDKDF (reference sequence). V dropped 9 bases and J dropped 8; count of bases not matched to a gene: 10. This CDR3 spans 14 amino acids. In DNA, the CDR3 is TGTGCCACTAGAGCGGGGGGGTCTTTGGATGAGCAGTTCTTC. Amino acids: CATRAGGSLDEQFF.

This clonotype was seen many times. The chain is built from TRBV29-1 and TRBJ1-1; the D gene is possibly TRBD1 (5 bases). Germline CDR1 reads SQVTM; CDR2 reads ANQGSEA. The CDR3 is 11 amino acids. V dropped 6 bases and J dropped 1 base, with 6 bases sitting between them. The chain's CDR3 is CSVTENTEAFF. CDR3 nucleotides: TGCAGCGTGACAGAGAACACTGAAGCTTTCTTT.

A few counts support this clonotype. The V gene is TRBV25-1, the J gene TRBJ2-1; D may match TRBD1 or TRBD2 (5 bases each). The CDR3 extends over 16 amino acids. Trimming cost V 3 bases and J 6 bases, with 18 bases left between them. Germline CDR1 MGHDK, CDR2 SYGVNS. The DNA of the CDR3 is TGTGCCAGCAGTGATTTGTTACTAGGGGTCGGCAATGAGCAGTTCTTC. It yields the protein CASSDLLLGVGNEQFF.

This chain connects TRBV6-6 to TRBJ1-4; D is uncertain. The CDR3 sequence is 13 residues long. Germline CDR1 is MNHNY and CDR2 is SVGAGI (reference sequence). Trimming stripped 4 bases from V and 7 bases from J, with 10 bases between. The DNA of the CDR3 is TGTGCCAGCAGTTCCCCTCGAGGTGAAAAACTGTTTTTT. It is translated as CASSSPRGEKLFF.

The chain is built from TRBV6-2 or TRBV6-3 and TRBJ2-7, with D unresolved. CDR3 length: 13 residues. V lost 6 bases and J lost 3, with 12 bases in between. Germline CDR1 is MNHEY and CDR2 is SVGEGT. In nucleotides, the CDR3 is TGTGCCAGCAGACCAAGGACCAACTACGAGCAGTACGTC. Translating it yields CASRPRTNYEQYV.

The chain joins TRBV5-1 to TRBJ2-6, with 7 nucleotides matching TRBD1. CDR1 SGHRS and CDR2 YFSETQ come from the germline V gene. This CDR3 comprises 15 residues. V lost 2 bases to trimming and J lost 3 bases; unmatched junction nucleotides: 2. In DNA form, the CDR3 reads TGCGCCAGCAGCTTTCAGGGGGTTGGGGCCAACGTCCTGACTTTC. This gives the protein CASSFQGVGANVLTF.

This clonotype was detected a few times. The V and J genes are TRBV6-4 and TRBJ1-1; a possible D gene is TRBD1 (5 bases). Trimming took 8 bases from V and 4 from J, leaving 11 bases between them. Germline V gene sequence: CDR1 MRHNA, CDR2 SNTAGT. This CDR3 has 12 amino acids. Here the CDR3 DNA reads TGTGCCAGCCGGGGGAGGGGCACTGAAGCTTTCTTT. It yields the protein CASRGRGTEAFF.

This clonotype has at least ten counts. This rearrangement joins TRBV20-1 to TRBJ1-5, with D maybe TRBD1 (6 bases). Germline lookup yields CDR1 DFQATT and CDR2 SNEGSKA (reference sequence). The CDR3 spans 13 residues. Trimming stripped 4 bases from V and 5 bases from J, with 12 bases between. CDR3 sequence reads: CSATKWTDQPQHF. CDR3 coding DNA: TGCAGTGCTACAAAATGGACAGATCAGCCCCAGCATTTT.

CDR3 loop: CASSPRDSPLHF. CDR3 nucleotides: TGTGCCAGCAGCCCAAGGGATTCACCCCTCCACTTT. J is TRBJ1-6 and V is TRBV3-1; D remains unclear. From germline, CDR1 is LGHDT and CDR2 YNNKEL (reference sequence). V was pared by 4 bases and J by 8 bases, with 6 bases between. The CDR3 runs 12 residues.

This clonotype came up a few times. The CDR3 sequence is CASSLAIMNTEAFF. CDR3 in DNA: TGTGCCAGCAGTTTGGCGATTATGAACACTGAAGCTTTCTTT. V and J are TRBV27 and TRBJ1-1; D ambiguous. The V and J ends lost 3 bases and 0 bases respectively, with 8 bases between them. Looked up from germline, CDR1 is MNHEY and CDR2 is SMNVEV (reference sequence). The CDR3 consists of 14 residues.

CDR3 protein: CASSLGWMGEQYV. In DNA, the CDR3 is TGTGCCAGCAGCTTGGGTTGGATGGGCGAGCAGTACGTC. The genes are TRBV11-2 and TRBJ2-7; D call uncertain. Trimming left V 3 bases short and J 6 bases short, with 12 bases between. The CDR3 is 13 residues long. The germline V gene has CDR1 SGHAT and CDR2 FQNNGV.

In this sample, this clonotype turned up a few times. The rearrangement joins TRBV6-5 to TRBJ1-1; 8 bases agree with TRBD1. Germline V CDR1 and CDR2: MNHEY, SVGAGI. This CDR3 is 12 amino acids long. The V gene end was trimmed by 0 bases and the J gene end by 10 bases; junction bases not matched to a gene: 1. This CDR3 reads CASSYSGTGAFF. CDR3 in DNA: TGTGCCAGCAGTTACTCTGGGACAGGAGCTTTCTTT.

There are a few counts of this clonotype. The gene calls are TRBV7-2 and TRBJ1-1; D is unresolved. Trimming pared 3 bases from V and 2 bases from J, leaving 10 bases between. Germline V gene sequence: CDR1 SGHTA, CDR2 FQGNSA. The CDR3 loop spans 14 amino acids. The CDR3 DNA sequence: TGTGCCAGCAGCTTGGGAGGGTACAACACTGAAGCTTTCTTT. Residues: CASSLGGYNTEAFF.

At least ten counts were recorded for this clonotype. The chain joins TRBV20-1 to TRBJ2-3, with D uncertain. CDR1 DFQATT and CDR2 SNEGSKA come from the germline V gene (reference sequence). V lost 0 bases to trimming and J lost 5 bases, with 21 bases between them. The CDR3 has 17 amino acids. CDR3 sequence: CSARDRASMFRIDTQYF. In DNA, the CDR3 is TGCAGTGCTAGAGATCGCGCTAGTATGTTTCGGATAGATACGCAGTATTTT.

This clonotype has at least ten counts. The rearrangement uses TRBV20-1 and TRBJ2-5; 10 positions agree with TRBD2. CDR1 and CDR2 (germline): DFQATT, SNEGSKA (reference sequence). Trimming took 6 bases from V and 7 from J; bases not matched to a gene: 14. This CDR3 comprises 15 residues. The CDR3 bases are TGCAGTGCAGAAGCGGGAGGGCCGGCAAGTGGGACCCAGTACTTC. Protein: CSAEAGGPASGTQYF.

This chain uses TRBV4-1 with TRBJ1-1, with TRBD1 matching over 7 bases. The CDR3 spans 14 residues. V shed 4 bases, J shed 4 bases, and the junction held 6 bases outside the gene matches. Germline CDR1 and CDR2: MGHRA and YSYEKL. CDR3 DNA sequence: TGCGCCAGCAGCCCAGGGGGTAGGGGCACTGAAGCTTTCTTT. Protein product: CASSPGGRGTEAFF.

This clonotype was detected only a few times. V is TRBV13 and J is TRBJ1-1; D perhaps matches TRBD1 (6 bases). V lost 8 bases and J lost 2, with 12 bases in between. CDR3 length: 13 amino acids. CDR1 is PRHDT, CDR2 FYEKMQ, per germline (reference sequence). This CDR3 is CASAARGNTEAFF. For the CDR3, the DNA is TGTGCCAGCGCGGCCAGGGGAAACACTGAAGCTTTCTTT.

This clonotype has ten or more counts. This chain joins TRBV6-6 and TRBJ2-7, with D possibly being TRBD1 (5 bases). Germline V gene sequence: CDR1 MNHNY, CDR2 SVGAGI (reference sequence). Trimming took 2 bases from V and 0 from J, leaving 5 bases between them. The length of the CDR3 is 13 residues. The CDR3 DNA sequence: TGTGCCAGCAGTTACGACAGCTCCTACGAGCAGTACGTC. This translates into CASSYDSSYEQYV.

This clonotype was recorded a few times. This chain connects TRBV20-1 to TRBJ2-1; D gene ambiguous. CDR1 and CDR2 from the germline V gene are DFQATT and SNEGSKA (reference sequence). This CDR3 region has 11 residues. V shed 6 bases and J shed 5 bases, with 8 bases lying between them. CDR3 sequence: CSASADNEQFF. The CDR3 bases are TGCAGTGCAAGCGCTGACAATGAGCAGTTCTTC.

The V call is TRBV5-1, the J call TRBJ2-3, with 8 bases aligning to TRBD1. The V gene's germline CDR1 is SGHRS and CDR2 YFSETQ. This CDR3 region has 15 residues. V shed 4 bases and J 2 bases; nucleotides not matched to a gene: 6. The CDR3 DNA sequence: TGCGCCAGCAGCCGGACAGGGTTTCCCACAGATACGCAGTATTTT. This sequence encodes CASSRTGFPTDTQYF.

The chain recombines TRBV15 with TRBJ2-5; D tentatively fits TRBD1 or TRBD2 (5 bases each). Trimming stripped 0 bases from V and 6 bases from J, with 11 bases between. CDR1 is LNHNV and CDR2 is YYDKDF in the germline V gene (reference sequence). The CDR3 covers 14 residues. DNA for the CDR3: TGTGCCACCAGCAGAGATAGGGGCGGGCAGACCCAGTACTTC. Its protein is CATSRDRGGQTQYF.

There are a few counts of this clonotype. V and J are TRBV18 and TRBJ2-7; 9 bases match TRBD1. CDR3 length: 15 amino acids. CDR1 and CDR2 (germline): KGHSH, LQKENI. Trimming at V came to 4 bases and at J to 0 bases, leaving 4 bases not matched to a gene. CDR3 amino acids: CASSLGQGSSYEQYV. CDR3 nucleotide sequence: TGTGCCAGCTCACTAGGACAGGGGAGCTCCTACGAGCAGTACGTC.

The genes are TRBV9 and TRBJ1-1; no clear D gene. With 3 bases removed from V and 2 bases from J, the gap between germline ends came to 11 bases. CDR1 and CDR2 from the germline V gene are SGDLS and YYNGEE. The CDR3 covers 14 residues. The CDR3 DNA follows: TGTGCCAGCAGCGCCCCCGGGAGTAACACTGAAGCTTTCTTT. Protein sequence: CASSAPGSNTEAFF.

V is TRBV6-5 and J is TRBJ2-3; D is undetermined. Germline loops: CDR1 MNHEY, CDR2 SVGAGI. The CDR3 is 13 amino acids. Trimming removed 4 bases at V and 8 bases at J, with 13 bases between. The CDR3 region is CASSFTQPGTQYF. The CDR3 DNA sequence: TGTGCCAGCAGTTTCACCCAACCTGGTACGCAGTATTTT.

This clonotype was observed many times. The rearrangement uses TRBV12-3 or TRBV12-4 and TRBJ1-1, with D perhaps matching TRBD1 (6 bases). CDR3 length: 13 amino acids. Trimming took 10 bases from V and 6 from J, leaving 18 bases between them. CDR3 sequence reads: CATAGGYGAEAFF. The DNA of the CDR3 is TGTGCCACCGCGGGGGGCTACGGCGCTGAAGCTTTCTTT.